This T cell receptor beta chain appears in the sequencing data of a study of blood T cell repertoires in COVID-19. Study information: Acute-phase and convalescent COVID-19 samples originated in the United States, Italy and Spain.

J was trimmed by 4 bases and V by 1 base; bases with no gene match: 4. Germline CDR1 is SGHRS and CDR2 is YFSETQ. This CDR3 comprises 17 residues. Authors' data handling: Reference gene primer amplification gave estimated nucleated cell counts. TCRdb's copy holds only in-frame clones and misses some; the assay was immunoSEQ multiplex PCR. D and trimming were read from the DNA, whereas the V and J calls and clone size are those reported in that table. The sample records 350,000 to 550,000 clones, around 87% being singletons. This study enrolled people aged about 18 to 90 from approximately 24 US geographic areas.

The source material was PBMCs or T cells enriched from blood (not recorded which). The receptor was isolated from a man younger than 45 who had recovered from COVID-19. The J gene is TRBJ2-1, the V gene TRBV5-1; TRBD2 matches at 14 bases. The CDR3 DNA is TGCGCCAGCAGCTTGAGACTAGCGGGAGGGCCGTACAATGAGCAGTTCTTC. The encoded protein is CASSLRLAGGPYNEQFF.